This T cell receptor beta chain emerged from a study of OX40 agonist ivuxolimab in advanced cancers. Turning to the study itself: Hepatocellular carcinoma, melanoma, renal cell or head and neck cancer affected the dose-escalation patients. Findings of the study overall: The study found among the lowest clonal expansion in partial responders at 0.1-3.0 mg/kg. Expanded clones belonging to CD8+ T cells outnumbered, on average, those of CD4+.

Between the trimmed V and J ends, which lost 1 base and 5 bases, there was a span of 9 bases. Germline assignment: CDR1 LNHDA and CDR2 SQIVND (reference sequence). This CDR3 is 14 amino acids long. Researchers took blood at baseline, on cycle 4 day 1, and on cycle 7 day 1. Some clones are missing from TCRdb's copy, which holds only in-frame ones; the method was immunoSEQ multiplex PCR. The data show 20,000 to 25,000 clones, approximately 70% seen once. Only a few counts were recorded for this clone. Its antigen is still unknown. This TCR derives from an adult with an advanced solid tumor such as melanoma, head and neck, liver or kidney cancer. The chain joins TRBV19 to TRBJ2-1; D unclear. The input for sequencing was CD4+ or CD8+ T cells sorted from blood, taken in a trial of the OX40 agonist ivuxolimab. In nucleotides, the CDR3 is TGTGCCAGTAGTATAGTATGGCAGAACAATGAGCAGTTCTTC. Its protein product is CASSIVWQNNEQFF.